This T cell receptor (beta chain) was recorded in a study of siplizumab effects on memory and regulatory T cells. Produced via immunoSEQ multiplex PCR; TCRdb's table is partial and in-frame only. The table has tens of thousands of clones, over 90% seen once. The length of the CDR3 is 11 residues. Between the trimmed V and J ends, which lost 2 bases and 10 bases, there was a span of 3 bases. Per germline, CDR1 MDHEN and CDR2 SYDVKM. The sequence was obtained from a human donor in good health. V is TRBV28 and J is TRBJ1-6; D uncertain. Specimen: CD8+ T cells sorted from blood. For the CDR3, the DNA is TGTGCCAGCAGTTTAGGGTCACCCCTCCACTTT. Encoded protein: CASSLGSPLHF.